The 17 T cell receptor beta chains below all came from one sample that was sequenced in a study of blood T cell repertoires in COVID-19. The table came from immunoSEQ multiplex PCR; TCRdb's copy has only in-frame clones and leaves some out. The sample lists under 350,000 clones, about 86% occurring once. Sequencing used PBMCs or T cells enriched from blood (not recorded which). These receptors originate from a woman aged 40 to 50 with acute COVID-19.

This clone was detected only a few times. The CDR3 region is CASSSVDTTGTSPLHF. The CDR3 DNA reads TGTGCCAGCAGCTCGGTAGATACGACAGGGACCTCACCCCTCCACTTT. The chain employs TRBV5-6 and TRBJ1-6, with 7 bases lining up with TRBD1. Per germline, CDR1 SGHDT and CDR2 YYEEEE. The V segment lost 3 bases and the J segment 10 bases; nucleotides outside the gene matches: 13. The CDR3 covers 16 residues.

The rearrangement uses TRBV13 and TRBJ2-1; 10 bases match TRBD2. V trimming: 5 bases; J trimming: 4 bases; junction bases outside the gene matches: 2. The CDR3 has 14 amino acids. Germline V CDR1 and CDR2: PRHDT, FYEKMQ (reference sequence). The CDR3 region is CASSTLAGYNEQFF. CDR3 DNA: TGTGCCAGCAGCACACTAGCGGGGTACAATGAGCAGTTCTTC.

V usage is TRBV7-2 and J usage is TRBJ1-2; no reliable D call. This CDR3 region has 15 residues. CDR1 and CDR2 (germline): SGHTA, FQGNSA. V shed 1 base and J shed 4 bases, with 13 bases lying between them. The CDR3 nucleotides are TGTGCCAGCAGCTTAGTCGCCGACAACCTCTATGGCTACACCTTC. This translates into CASSLVADNLYGYTF.

The J gene is TRBJ2-2, the V gene TRBV3-1 (or the pseudogene TRBV3-2), with D possibly being TRBD2 (6 bases). CDR1 and CDR2 from the germline V gene are LGHDT and YNNKEL (reference sequence). Trimming took 2 bases from V and 3 from J, leaving 13 bases between them. The CDR3 sequence is 16 residues long. The CDR3 is CASSQRESRHTGELFF. The CDR3 DNA reads TGTGCCAGCAGCCAACGGGAGAGTAGGCACACCGGGGAGCTGTTTTTT.

The J gene is TRBJ2-3, the V gene TRBV7-4, with 7 bases that match TRBD2. Losses at the gene ends were 1 base for V and 2 bases for J; bases not matched to a gene: 12. The CDR3 is 18 residues long. In germline, CDR1 is SGHVT, CDR2 SQSDAQ. This chain's CDR3 is CASSLGPISGSVTDTQYF. As DNA, the CDR3 is TGTGCCAGCAGCTTAGGCCCCATTAGCGGGTCGGTCACAGATACGCAGTATTTT.

This clone was seen at least ten times. This chain links TRBV4-1 with TRBJ1-4; 8 bases align to TRBD1. Germline CDR1 and CDR2: MGHRA and YSYEKL. The V segment lost 2 bases and the J segment 2 bases; nucleotides outside the gene matches: 7. The CDR3 runs to 17 residues. For the CDR3, the DNA is TGCGCCAGCAGCCAAAACAGGGGGTGGGCTACTAATGAAAAACTGTTTTTT. Its protein is CASSQNRGWATNEKLFF.

The chain links TRBV2 to TRBJ2-7; 14 bases line up with TRBD2. The CDR3 is 15 amino acids. CDR1 SNHLY and CDR2 FYNNEI come from the germline V gene. The ends lost 7 bases at V and 2 bases at J; junction bases unmatched: 4. This chain's CDR3 is CASTGTSGGAYEQYF. The CDR3 nucleotides are TGTGCCAGCACCGGGACTAGCGGGGGAGCCTACGAGCAGTACTTC.

This chain joins TRBV27 and TRBJ2-1; 9 nucleotides line up with TRBD1. The CDR3 spans 15 residues. After removal of 6 bases from V and 4 bases from J, the junction contained 7 bases not matched to a gene. Germline CDR1 and CDR2: MNHEY and SMNVEV (reference sequence). CDR3 DNA: TGTGCCAGCAGCGTTACAGGGGGCCTATACAATGAGCAGTTCTTC. Its protein product is CASSVTGGLYNEQFF.

Ten or more counts support this clone. The chain is built from TRBV7-6 and TRBJ2-1, with a weak D call TRBD2 (5 bases). The V gene's germline CDR1 is SGHVS and CDR2 FNYEAQ. This CDR3 spans 14 amino acids. Trimming stripped 1 base from V and 10 bases from J, with 14 bases between. The CDR3 is CASSLEASQREQFF. In DNA, the CDR3 is TGTGCCAGCAGCTTAGAGGCTAGCCAAAGAGAGCAGTTCTTC.

This chain links TRBV4-3 with TRBJ2-1, with a tentative D call TRBD2 (7 bases). This CDR3 has 18 amino acids. The ends were cut back, 0 bases at V and 7 bases at J, with 22 bases in the middle. Per germline, CDR1 LGHNA and CDR2 YSLEER. The CDR3 region has the DNA TGCGCCAGCAGCCAAGATTTCGGTCGGGCGGGGGCGAGGAATGAGCAGTTCTTC. This sequence encodes CASSQDFGRAGARNEQFF.

The chain combines TRBV29-1 with TRBJ2-7; tentative D call: TRBD1 (6 bases). V was pared by 7 bases and J by 3 bases, with 13 bases between. The CDR3 is made up of 12 amino acids. CDR1 SQVTM and CDR2 ANQGSEA come from the germline V gene. CDR3 region: CSANTGNYEQYF. CDR3 DNA sequence: TGCAGCGCCAATACAGGGAACTACGAGCAGTACTTC.

This chain links TRBV6-2 or TRBV6-3 with TRBJ2-1; D is possibly TRBD1 (5 bases). Per the germline V gene, CDR1 is MNHEY and CDR2 is SVGEGT. The CDR3 totals 15 residues. Trimming removed 4 bases from V and 4 bases from J, with 14 bases in between. In DNA, the CDR3 is TGTGCCAGCAGTTCGACAGCCCCCAGATACAATGAGCAGTTCTTC. It encodes CASSSTAPRYNEQFF.

J is TRBJ1-4 and V is TRBV28; a weak D match, TRBD1 (5 bases). CDR3 size: 14 residues. Germline V gives CDR1 MDHEN, CDR2 SYDVKM. The V gene lost 8 bases and the J gene lost 1 base, with 11 bases spanning the gap. DNA of the CDR3: TGTGCCAGCTGGGGGAGGGGAACTAATGAAAAACTGTTTTTT. Its protein is CASWGRGTNEKLFF.

V is TRBV29-1 and J is TRBJ2-3; 9 nucleotides align to TRBD1. V trimming: 2 bases; J trimming: 5 bases; junction bases outside the gene matches: 20. The germline CDR1 and CDR2 sequences are SQVTM and ANQGSEA. The CDR3 extends over 19 amino acids. The CDR3 region has the DNA TGCAGCGTTGAAAAGCGTAGTCTTACCCGGGACAGGGTTCTAGATACGCAGTATTTT. Its translation is CSVEKRSLTRDRVLDTQYF.

This chain uses TRBV4-3 with TRBJ1-6; D is uncertain. The V gene's germline CDR1 is LGHNA and CDR2 YSLEER. CDR3 length: 16 amino acids. V lost 0 bases to trimming and J lost 5 bases, with 11 bases between them. The CDR3 region has the DNA TGCGCCAGCAGCCAAGAAAGACATGCTGATAATTCACCCCTCCACTTT. Its translation: CASSQERHADNSPLHF.

This clone has a count of ten or more. The chain uses TRBV9 and TRBJ2-3; a weak D match, TRBD2 (6 bases). Per germline, CDR1 SGDLS and CDR2 YYNGEE. The CDR3 consists of 16 residues. The ends were cut back, 4 bases at V and 1 base at J, with 16 bases in the middle. The CDR3 sequence is CASSLYARGRTDTQYF. CDR3 nucleotides: TGTGCCAGCAGCCTTTACGCGCGGGGACGCACAGATACGCAGTATTTT.

The chain recombines TRBV6-5 with TRBJ2-7; TRBD1 aligns across 7 bases. Germline V gene data show CDR1 as MNHEY and CDR2 as SVGAGI. J gave up 6 bases and V 6 bases, and 14 bases lay outside the gene matches. The length of the CDR3 is 15 residues. The CDR3 DNA is TGTGCCAGCAGACGGCCGGGACAGAGGGTGTTCGAGCAGTACTTC. Translating it yields CASRRPGQRVFEQYF.